This TCR beta chain was captured by sequencing in a study of CD8 T cells in Susac syndrome. The RNA input was 0.5 to 1 ug, and it was reverse transcribed with random hexamers. TCRdb reprocessed the immunoSEQ multiplex PCR reads via MiXCR and lists one record per CDR3 protein. The sample contains around 71,000 distinct CDR3 sequences, roughly 95% of which appear only once. TCR beta was sequenced from blood CD8+ and CD4+ T cells. This clonotype appeared a single time. Sequencing was performed on CD4+ T cells from PBMCs. The clonotype originates from a human donor with multiple sclerosis.

CDR3 sequence (DNA): TGTGCCAGCAGTTTCCGGGTGAATACGCAGTATTTT. Residues: CASSFRVNTQYF. V gene TRBV12-3 or TRBV12-4 combines with J gene TRBJ2-3; D not resolved. V was trimmed by 3 bases and J by 7 bases, leaving 8 bases between them. The CDR3 loop spans 12 amino acids.